This T cell receptor (beta chain) stems from a study of regulatory T cells in long-lasting Graves disease. Overall study context: Antithyroid drugs had been given to newly diagnosed Graves' patients for under 3 months.

Library construction for TCR beta used iRepertoire HTBI primers and Arm-PCR of CDR3 regions. TCRdb re-called the multiplex PCR reads with MiXCR, one entry per CDR3 protein. This table holds 600,000 to 650,000 distinct CDR3 sequences, 16% found once. This clonotype was seen a few times. The CDR3 extends over 17 amino acids. Trimming shortened V by 2 bases and J by 4 bases, and 21 bases separated the two germline ends. Germline V gives CDR1 SGHVS, CDR2 FQNEAQ. The time point: newly diagnosed GD, antithyroid drugs for less than 3 months. RNA extracted from PBMCs served as the sequencing template. The sample also formed part of further work on T cells in Graves' hyperthyroidism and ophthalmopathy. From that second work: Researchers report that a 13 V-J model separated ophthalmopathy from stable hyperthyroidism.

The TCR was taken from a woman aged 25 to 45 with Graves disease. The chain joins TRBV7-8 to TRBJ2-7; D assignment may be TRBD1 or TRBD2 (5 bases each). Source: peripheral blood mononuclear cells (PBMCs), taken at new diagnosis, from a patient treated with antithyroid drugs. CDR3 region: CASSLSGRDPRVYEQYF. The CDR3 DNA reads TGTGCCAGCAGCTTATCCGGACGGGACCCGCGGGTTTACGAGCAGTACTTC.